The present T cell receptor (beta chain) was sequenced within a study of CD8 T cells in ankylosing spondylitis. Study-level findings and limits: Within ankylosing spondylitis blood, a TCR beta motif made up of several highly homologous variants appeared to be characteristic.

TCRdb processed the 5' RACE reads anew with MiXCR; each CDR3 protein has one entry. The sample has just over 300,000 distinct CDR3 sequences, around 20% seen once. Details on this clonotype: Its antigen is still unknown.

The TCR was taken from a female donor with ankylosing spondylitis or in good health (not recorded which). The sequenced material came from blood, either unsorted or a sorted T cell fraction (not recorded which).

The CDR3 here is CASTPGWGSMNTEAFF. For the CDR3, the DNA is TGTGCCAGCACCCCAGGGTGGGGCAGCATGAACACTGAAGCTTTCTTT. The rearrangement links TRBV12-3 or TRBV12-4 to TRBJ1-1, with a weak D call TRBD1 (5 bases). Between the trimmed V and J ends, which lost 7 bases and 0 bases, there was a span of 18 bases. The length of the CDR3 is 16 residues.